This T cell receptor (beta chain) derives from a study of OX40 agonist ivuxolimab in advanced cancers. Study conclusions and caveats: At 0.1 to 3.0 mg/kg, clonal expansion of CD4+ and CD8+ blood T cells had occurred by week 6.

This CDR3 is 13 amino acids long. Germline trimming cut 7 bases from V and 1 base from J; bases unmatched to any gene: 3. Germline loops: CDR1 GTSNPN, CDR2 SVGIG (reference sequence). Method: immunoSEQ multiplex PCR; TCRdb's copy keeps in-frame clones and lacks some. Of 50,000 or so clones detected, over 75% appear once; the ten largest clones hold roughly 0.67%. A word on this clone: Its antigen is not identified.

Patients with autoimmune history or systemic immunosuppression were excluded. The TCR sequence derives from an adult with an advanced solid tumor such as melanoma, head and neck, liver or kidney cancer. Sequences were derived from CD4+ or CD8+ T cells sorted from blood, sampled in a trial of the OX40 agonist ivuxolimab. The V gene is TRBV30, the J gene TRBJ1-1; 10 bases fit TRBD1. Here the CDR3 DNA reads TGTGCCTTAAGGACAGGGGGGAACACTGAAGCTTTCTTT. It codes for CALRTGGNTEAFF.